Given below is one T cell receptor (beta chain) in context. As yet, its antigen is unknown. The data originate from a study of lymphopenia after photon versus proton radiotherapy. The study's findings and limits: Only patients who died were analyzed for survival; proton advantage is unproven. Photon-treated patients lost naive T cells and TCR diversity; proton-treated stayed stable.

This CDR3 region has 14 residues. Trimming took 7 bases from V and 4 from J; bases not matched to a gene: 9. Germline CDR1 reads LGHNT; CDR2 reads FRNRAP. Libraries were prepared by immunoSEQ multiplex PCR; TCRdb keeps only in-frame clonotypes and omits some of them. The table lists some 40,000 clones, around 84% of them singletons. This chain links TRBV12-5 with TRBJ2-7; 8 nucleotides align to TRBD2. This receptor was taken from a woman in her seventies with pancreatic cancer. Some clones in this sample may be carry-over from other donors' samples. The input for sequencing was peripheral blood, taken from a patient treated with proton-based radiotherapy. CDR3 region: CASAPGLEGYEQYF. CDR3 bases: TGTGCTAGTGCTCCGGGACTAGAGGGGTACGAGCAGTACTTC.